The 21 T cell receptor beta chains below all came from one sample that was sequenced in a study of blood T cell repertoires in COVID-19. Data came from immunoSEQ multiplex PCR; TCRdb stores just in-frame clones and leaves some out. The table lists 150,000 to 200,000 clones, about 81% of them singletons. Sequenced: peripheral blood. These receptors originate from a human donor in a cohort sampled during active COVID-19.

The chain carries TRBV5-5 and TRBJ2-7; 7 bases align to TRBD1. The V gene end was trimmed by 0 bases and the J gene end by 4 bases; junction bases not matched to a gene: 1. Germline CDR1 reads SGHKS; CDR2 reads YYEKEE (reference sequence). This CDR3 region has 13 residues. The CDR3 region has the DNA TGTGCCAGCAGCTTGGAGGGGGCGTACGAGCAGTACTTC. Protein: CASSLEGAYEQYF.

The chain uses TRBV11-2 and TRBJ2-1, with D tentatively TRBD1 (6 bases). Germline V gives CDR1 SGHAT, CDR2 FQNNGV. Trimming cost V 4 bases and J 2 bases, with 15 bases left between them. The CDR3 contains 16 residues. CDR3 region: CASSSRTDSPYNEQFF. The CDR3 DNA reads TGTGCCAGCAGCTCCCGAACGGACAGCCCCTACAATGAGCAGTTCTTC. The whole variable domain, remainder taken from reference TRBV11-2 and TRBJ2-1, is EAGVAQSPRYKIIEKRQSVAFWCNPISGHATLYWYQQILGQGPKLLIQFQNNGVVDDSQLPKDRFSAERLKGVDSTLKIQPAKLEDSAVYLCASSSRTDSPYNEQFFGPGTRLTVL.

The chain carries TRBV10-3 and TRBJ1-1; D unclear. The length of the CDR3 is 14 residues. V was trimmed by 4 bases and J by 1 base, leaving 10 bases between them. Germline assignment: CDR1 ENHRY and CDR2 SYGVKD. Here the CDR3 DNA reads TGTGCCATCAGTGTCAGGCAGGCGAACACTGAAGCTTTCTTT. Residues: CAISVRQANTEAFF.

The DNA of the CDR3 is TGTGCCAGCAGCTGGAGCCAGGGACAGGGGGCGACTGAAGCTTTCTTT. Translated: CASSWSQGQGATEAFF. The chain combines TRBV5-4 with TRBJ1-1, with 12 bases lining up with TRBD1. Per the germline V gene, CDR1 is SGHNT and CDR2 is YYREEE (reference sequence). V lost 3 bases, J lost 5 bases, and 8 bases stayed unmatched. The CDR3 extends over 16 amino acids. The whole variable domain, filled in from reference TRBV5-4 and TRBJ1-1, reads ETGVTQSPTHLIKTRGQQVTLRCSSQSGHNTVSWYQQALGQGPQFIFQYYREEENGRGNFPPRFSGLQFPNYSSELNVNALELDDSALYLCASSWSQGQGATEAFFGQGTRLTVV.

The V gene is TRBV4-3, the J gene TRBJ2-5, with 11 bases lining up with TRBD1. Germline assignment: CDR1 LGHNA and CDR2 YSLEER. The CDR3 is 15 residues long. J gave up 4 bases and V 2 bases, and 3 bases lay outside the gene matches. CDR3 protein: CASSQWTGGLETQYF. In DNA, the CDR3 is TGCGCCAGCAGCCAATGGACAGGGGGCTTAGAGACCCAGTACTTC.

The chain couples TRBV2 to TRBJ1-5; a weak D match, TRBD1 (5 bases). The CDR3 is 14 amino acids. The ends were cut back, 1 base at V and 4 bases at J, with 8 bases in the middle. Looked up from germline, CDR1 is SNHLY and CDR2 is FYNNEI. The CDR3 coding sequence is TGTGCCAGCAGTGAAGGTGGGGGGAATCAGCCCCAGCATTTT. Residues: CASSEGGGNQPQHF.

The rearrangement joins TRBV3-1 (or the pseudogene TRBV3-2) to TRBJ1-1; 9 positions agree with TRBD1. The J segment lost 2 bases and the V segment lost 4 bases, leaving 5 bases of the junction unmatched. Germline values: CDR1 LGHDT, CDR2 YNNKEL (reference sequence). This CDR3 spans 15 amino acids. Written as DNA, the CDR3 is TGTGCCAGCAGCCCGGACAGGGGCAGAAACACTGAAGCTTTCTTT. This codes for CASSPDRGRNTEAFF.

This rearrangement joins TRBV7-2 to TRBJ1-1, with D perhaps matching TRBD1 (6 bases). The CDR3 sequence is 16 residues long. Germline V lookup: CDR1 SGHTA, CDR2 FQGNSA. Trimming removed 5 bases from V and 5 bases from J, with 21 bases in between. The CDR3 DNA is TGTGCCAGCAGCCCCGCCCGGGCAGGGGCTCGAACTGAAGCTTTCTTT. This sequence encodes CASSPARAGARTEAFF. The variable domain in full, with the rest retrieved from reference TRBV7-2 and TRBJ1-1, is GAGVSQSPSNKVTEKGKDVELRCDPISGHTALYWYRQSLGQGLEFLIYFQGNSAPDKSGLPSDRFSAERTGGSVSTLTIQRTQQEDSAVYLCASSPARAGARTEAFFGQGTRLTVV.

The rearrangement uses TRBV7-9 and TRBJ1-5; no clear D gene. Germline V CDR1 and CDR2: SEHNR, FQNEAQ (reference sequence). The V end lost 4 bases, the J end lost 5 bases, and 9 bases lay between the germline ends. CDR3 size: 13 residues. For the CDR3, the DNA is TGTGCCAGCAGCTCCTCTTATGATCAGCCCCAGCATTTT. It encodes CASSSSYDQPQHF.

The J gene is TRBJ2-7, the V gene TRBV30, with D possibly being TRBD2 (6 bases). V gave up 6 bases and J gave up 7 bases, with 22 bases separating them. The germline V gene encodes CDR1 GTSNPN and CDR2 SVGIG (reference sequence). The length of the CDR3 is 14 residues. The CDR3 sequence: CACGKGTLRTEQYF. The DNA for the CDR3 is TGTGCCTGCGGGAAAGGGACTTTAAGAACAGAGCAGTACTTC.

This clone was detected once. The chain links TRBV28 to TRBJ1-2, with D tentatively TRBD1 (6 bases). The CDR3 is made up of 14 amino acids. V lost 5 bases to trimming and J lost 5 bases, with 15 bases between them. Germline values: CDR1 MDHEN, CDR2 SYDVKM. Here the CDR3 DNA reads TGTGCCAGCAGTCTTACCCAGGGGCTGTATGGCTACACCTTC. Translated, it gives CASSLTQGLYGYTF.

The chain combines TRBV4-1 with TRBJ1-1, with no clear D. The germline V and J ends were trimmed by 4 bases and 1 base, with 13 bases remaining between them. The V gene's germline CDR1 is MGHRA and CDR2 YSYEKL. The CDR3 is made up of 15 amino acids. CDR3 amino acids: CASSRSGLGNTEAFF. The CDR3 DNA reads TGCGCCAGCAGCCGTTCTGGTCTCGGGAACACTGAAGCTTTCTTT.

This clone has just one count. The chain employs TRBV2 and TRBJ2-7; D uncertain. Germline CDR1 reads SNHLY; CDR2 reads FYNNEI. This CDR3 spans 12 amino acids. V gave up 8 bases and J gave up 3 bases, with 11 bases separating them. The CDR3 DNA reads as TGTGCCAGCCTGGCGGCCTACTACGAGCAGTACTTC. Its translation is CASLAAYYEQYF.

The chain combines TRBV7-6 with TRBJ2-1; TRBD2 matches 12 bases. Germline CDR1 reads SGHVS; CDR2 reads FNYEAQ. This CDR3 is built from 17 residues. V was pared by 4 bases and J by 0 bases, with 4 bases of the junction left unmatched. The CDR3 sequence: CASSWGLAGLSYNEQFF. CDR3 sequence (DNA): TGTGCCAGCAGCTGGGGACTAGCGGGTCTCTCCTACAATGAGCAGTTCTTC.

The chain combines TRBV4-3 with TRBJ2-7; 13 bases match TRBD2. The CDR3 spans 20 residues. Looked up from germline, CDR1 is LGHNA and CDR2 is YSLEER. V was clipped by 3 bases and J by 2 bases; unmatched bases: 16. This CDR3 is CASSQGSGTSGAGSTYEQYF. The DNA for the CDR3 is TGCGCCAGCAGCCAGGGCTCCGGGACTAGCGGGGCGGGCTCCACCTACGAGCAGTACTTC.

The chain couples TRBV6-5 to TRBJ1-5; 8 bases line up with TRBD1. The ends lost 5 bases at V and 3 bases at J; junction bases unmatched: 6. CDR3 size: 15 residues. CDR1 is MNHEY, CDR2 SVGAGI, per germline. CDR3 amino acids: CASSTDRGPNQPQHF. The CDR3 DNA reads as TGTGCCAGCAGTACCGACAGGGGACCCAATCAGCCCCAGCATTTT.

J is TRBJ1-6 and V is TRBV2, with 7 bases matching TRBD1. Per germline, CDR1 SNHLY and CDR2 FYNNEI. This CDR3 has 15 residues. The junction had 3 bases not matched to a gene; V was cut back by 0 bases and J by 7 bases. The CDR3 DNA follows: TGTGCCAGCAGTGAAGCGACAGGGCGAAATTCACCCCTCCACTTT. This sequence encodes CASSEATGRNSPLHF.

The V and J genes are TRBV28 and TRBJ2-6, with 7 positions matching TRBD2. CDR1 and CDR2 from the germline V gene are MDHEN and SYDVKM. Losses at the gene ends were 7 bases for V and 4 bases for J; bases not matched to a gene: 16. The CDR3 has 18 amino acids. This chain's CDR3 is CASTQLGTGGSGANVLTF. The CDR3 region has the DNA TGTGCCAGCACCCAACTTGGGACGGGGGGATCCGGGGCCAACGTCCTGACTTTC.

This clone was found a few times. The chain joins TRBV15 to TRBJ2-1, with 16 bases matching TRBD2. The CDR3 has 19 amino acids. V was pared by 0 bases and J by 6 bases, with 8 bases of the junction left unmatched. CDR1 and CDR2 (germline): LNHNV, YYDKDF (reference sequence). In nucleotides, the CDR3 is TGTGCCACCAGCAGAGATTCCGGGACTAGCGGGGGGGTTGCCAATGAGCAGTTCTTC. This codes for CATSRDSGTSGGVANEQFF.

This chain uses TRBV11-2 with TRBJ2-3, with 11 nucleotides matching TRBD2. The germline gives CDR1 SGHAT, CDR2 FQNNGV. The trim removed 3 bases at V and 4 bases at J, leaving 3 bases unmatched. This CDR3 region has 15 residues. CDR3 sequence: CASSLAGLAADTQYF. The CDR3 DNA sequence: TGTGCCAGCAGCTTGGCGGGACTAGCGGCAGATACGCAGTATTTT.

The chain carries TRBV7-3 and TRBJ2-2; TRBD1 aligns across 9 bases. Looked up from germline, CDR1 is SGHTA and CDR2 is FQGTGA. CDR3 size: 16 residues. Trimming removed 5 bases from V and 8 bases from J; junction bases left unmatched: 12. The CDR3 DNA is TGTGCCAGCAGCCGGACAGGGGCACTTCAGGCGGGGGAGCTGTTTTTT. This sequence encodes CASSRTGALQAGELFF.